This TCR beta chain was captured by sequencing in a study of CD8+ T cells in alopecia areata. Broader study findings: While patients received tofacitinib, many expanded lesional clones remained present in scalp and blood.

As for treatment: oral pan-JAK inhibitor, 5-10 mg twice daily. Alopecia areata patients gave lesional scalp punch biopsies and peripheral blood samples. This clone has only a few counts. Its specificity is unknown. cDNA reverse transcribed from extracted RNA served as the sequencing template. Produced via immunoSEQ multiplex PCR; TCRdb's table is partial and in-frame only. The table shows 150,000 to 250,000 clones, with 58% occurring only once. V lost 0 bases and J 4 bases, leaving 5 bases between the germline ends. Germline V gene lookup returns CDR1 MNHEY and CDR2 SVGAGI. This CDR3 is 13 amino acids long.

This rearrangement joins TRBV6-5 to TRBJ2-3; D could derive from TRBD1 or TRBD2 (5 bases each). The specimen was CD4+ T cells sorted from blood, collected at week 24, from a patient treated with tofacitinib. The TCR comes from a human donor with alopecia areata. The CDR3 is CASSYSGADTQYF. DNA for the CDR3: TGTGCCAGCAGTTACTCGGGGGCAGATACGCAGTATTTT.